A selection of T cell receptor beta chains follows, all from one sample in a study of T cell responses to AZD1222 COVID-19 vaccine. Method: immunoSEQ multiplex PCR; TCRdb's copy keeps in-frame clones and lacks some. The sample holds some 130,000 clones; around 89% are singletons and the top ten take over 3%. The sequencing used peripheral blood, collected on day 0 of AZD1222 vaccination. These receptors all stem from an adult in good health. CDR3s include the opening cysteine and the closing phenylalanine or tryptophan. Fields, in order: clone size, J gene, D gene, V gene, CDR3 DNA, CDR3 protein. D genes are given only for firm matches. A clone size is listed for some rows: how often the clone was seen (once, few, many), or a class if it is expanded.

size: NA; J: TRBJ1-2; D: TRBD1; V: TRBV7-8; DNA: TGTGCCAGCAGCCAGGGGGGGAACTATGGCTACACCTTC; CDR3: CASSQGGNYGYTF
size: NA; J: TRBJ2-3; D: NA; V: TRBV19; DNA: TGTGCCAGTAAGCGGTACAGGCAGGGTAGCGATACGCAGTATTTT; CDR3: CASKRYRQGSDTQYF
size: NA; J: TRBJ1-6; D: NA; V: TRBV19; DNA: TGTGCCAGTAGTCGAGGATCCTATAATTCACCCCTCCACTTT; CDR3: CASSRGSYNSPLHF
size: NA; J: TRBJ1-2; D: NA; V: TRBV7-9; DNA: TGTGCCAGCAGCTGGAGACAGGCGAGTGGGGAAGGCTACACCTTC; CDR3: CASSWRQASGEGYTF
size: NA; J: TRBJ2-1; D: NA; V: TRBV6-2/TRBV6-3; DNA: TGTGCCAGCAGTTACTCGCTTAACAATGAGCAGTTCTTC; CDR3: CASSYSLNNEQFF
size: NA; J: TRBJ1-2; D: NA; V: TRBV10-3; DNA: TGTGCCATCAGTGACGACAGGTTTGGGTCGGAAGGCTACACCTTC; CDR3: CAISDDRFGSEGYTF
size: once; J: TRBJ1-5; D: NA; V: TRBV19; DNA: TGTGCCAGTACCAAGGGAGGTGAGGCCCTAGCCCAGCCCCAGCATTTT; CDR3: CASTKGGEALAQPQHF
size: NA; J: TRBJ2-1; D: TRBD2; V: TRBV7-9; DNA: TGTGCCAGCAGCGGAGAGCCTAGCGGGGCCTACAATGAGCAGTTCTTC; CDR3: CASSGEPSGAYNEQFF
size: NA; J: TRBJ2-1; D: NA; V: TRBV19; DNA: TGTGCCAGTAGTCCCTGGGACATTTACAATGAGCAGTTCTTC; CDR3: CASSPWDIYNEQFF
size: NA; J: TRBJ2-2; D: TRBD2; V: TRBV7-7; DNA: TGTGCTAGCAGTTCATATAGCGGGGGCCTTAACACCGGGGAGCTGTTTTTT; CDR3: CASSSYSGGLNTGELFF
size: NA; J: TRBJ1-6; D: NA; V: TRBV2; DNA: TGTGCCAGCAGTCGCGGGAGGGATAATTCACCCCTCCACTTT; CDR3: CASSRGRDNSPLHF
size: NA; J: TRBJ2-5; D: NA; V: TRBV6-5; DNA: TGTGCCAGCAGAACCCCGGGGGGCGGGACCCAGTACTTC; CDR3: CASRTPGGGTQYF
size: few; J: TRBJ1-1; D: NA; V: TRBV12-3/TRBV12-4; DNA: TGTGCCAGCAGCTACCCGGGACGGCGCGGGGCTTTCTTT; CDR3: CASSYPGRRGAFF
size: NA; J: TRBJ2-1; D: TRBD2; V: TRBV6-4; DNA: TGTGCCAGCAGTGCGGAGGTAGCGGGGGGGCTCCACAATGAGCAGTTCTTC; CDR3: CASSAEVAGGLHNEQFF
size: NA; J: TRBJ1-1; D: TRBD1; V: TRBV10-3; DNA: TGTGCCATCAGTGAGTCGCAGGGGGAAGGCGGAGCTTTCTTT; CDR3: CAISESQGEGGAFF
size: NA; J: TRBJ2-1; D: NA; V: TRBV7-3; DNA: TGTGCCAGCAGCTTATCGGCTAGCGATCACAATGAGCAGTTCTTC; CDR3: CASSLSASDHNEQFF
size: NA; J: TRBJ2-2; D: NA; V: TRBV6-1; DNA: TGTGCCAGCAGTGAATCGGGAACCGGGGAGCTGTTTTTT; CDR3: CASSESGTGELFF
size: NA; J: TRBJ1-4; D: TRBD1; V: TRBV9; DNA: TGTGCCAGCAGCCCCGGGACAGGGCATGAAAAACTGTTTTTT; CDR3: CASSPGTGHEKLFF
size: NA; J: TRBJ1-3; D: NA; V: TRBV7-2; DNA: TGTGCCAGCAGCCCAGGGGCTTGGGCAGACACCATATATTTT; CDR3: CASSPGAWADTIYF
size: NA; J: TRBJ1-2; D: NA; V: TRBV9; DNA: TGTGCCAGCAGCCCCTTGGAGGGGTTGGGTGGCTACACCTTC; CDR3: CASSPLEGLGGYTF
size: NA; J: TRBJ2-5; D: NA; V: TRBV7-3; DNA: TGTGCCAGCAGCCCAGGGACTTTTTTTCGAGAGACCCAGTACTTC; CDR3: CASSPGTFFRETQYF
size: NA; J: TRBJ1-1; D: NA; V: TRBV2; DNA: TGTGCCAGCAGGGGACGACCGATGAACACTGAAGCTTTCTTT; CDR3: CASRGRPMNTEAFF